The 17 T cell receptor beta chains below all came from one sample that was sequenced in a study of blood T cell repertoires in COVID-19. Sequenced by immunoSEQ multiplex PCR; TCRdb stores in-frame clones only, minus some. Among about 300,000 clones, about nine tenths were seen once, and the ten largest hold approximately 7.5%. Sequencing was carried out using peripheral blood. All receptors derive from a woman in her twenties or thirties with COVID-19, enrolled during active disease.

This chain connects TRBV2 to TRBJ1-4; no reliable D call. V lost 11 bases to trimming and J lost 8 bases, with 21 bases between them. Germline CDR1 reads SNHLY; CDR2 reads FYNNEI. The CDR3 is 14 amino acids. The CDR3 DNA follows: TGTGCCTCGGGAGGCCGGTCTCTAGGCGAAAAACTGTTTTTT. Amino acids: CASGGRSLGEKLFF.

V and J are TRBV7-8 and TRBJ2-1; 7 bases are shared with TRBD2. Per germline, CDR1 SGHVS and CDR2 FQNEAQ. This CDR3 has 19 amino acids. V lost 1 base and J lost 0; bases outside the gene matches: 12. The CDR3 DNA is TGTGCCAGCAGCTTAGGACTATGGGGGGAGGGGAGCTCCTACAATGAGCAGTTCTTC. It is translated as CASSLGLWGEGSSYNEQFF.

This clone was seen just once. The chain uses TRBV19 and TRBJ2-5, with D possibly matching TRBD1 (5 bases). This CDR3 region has 15 residues. Germline CDR1 and CDR2: LNHDA and SQIVND (reference sequence). Between the trimmed V and J ends, which lost 2 bases and 5 bases, there was a span of 15 bases. The chain's CDR3 is CASSIYAGAGETQYF. The CDR3 bases are TGTGCCAGTAGTATATACGCAGGAGCAGGGGAGACCCAGTACTTC.

This chain uses TRBV5-6 with TRBJ1-2; TRBD1 matches at 9 bases. The J segment lost 4 bases and the V segment lost 4 bases, leaving 8 bases of the junction unmatched. CDR1 is SGHDT and CDR2 is YYEEEE in the germline V gene. The CDR3 has 15 residues. CDR3 protein: CASSPGTGLGYGYTF. The CDR3 DNA is TGTGCCAGCAGCCCAGGGACAGGGCTGGGCTATGGCTACACCTTC.

V and J are TRBV5-1 and TRBJ2-7; D is perhaps TRBD2 (5 bases). Germline lookup yields CDR1 SGHRS and CDR2 YFSETQ. V gave up 7 bases and J gave up 6 bases, with 14 bases separating them. The CDR3 runs to 12 residues. The chain's CDR3 is CASLGEMREQYF. The CDR3 DNA is TGCGCCAGCCTCGGGGAAATGCGCGAGCAGTACTTC.

This chain connects TRBV4-3 to TRBJ1-4, with TRBD1 as a possible D gene (5 bases). Trimming removed 0 bases from V and 8 bases from J, with 13 bases in between. This CDR3 spans 15 amino acids. Looked up from germline, CDR1 is LGHNA and CDR2 is YSLEER. CDR3 DNA: TGCGCCAGCAGCCAAGATGCCGGGGGGAGGGAAAAACTGTTTTTT. Amino acid sequence: CASSQDAGGREKLFF.

The genes are TRBV5-1 and TRBJ2-5; 9 bases are a match to TRBD2. Unmatched junction bases numbered 1, after V lost 6 bases and J lost 1 base. The germline gives CDR1 SGHRS, CDR2 YFSETQ. The CDR3 spans 13 residues. CDR3 in DNA: TGCGCCAGCAAACTAGCGGGCCAAGAGACCCAGTACTTC. Translation gives CASKLAGQETQYF.

The V gene is TRBV19, the J gene TRBJ1-1; 9 bases map to TRBD1. Germline V CDR1 and CDR2: LNHDA, SQIVND (reference sequence). This CDR3 region has 21 residues. J gave up 0 bases and V 3 bases, and 20 bases lay outside the gene matches. CDR3: CASSMPPKTGGLLYLNTEAFF. CDR3 nucleotide sequence: TGTGCCAGTAGTATGCCCCCCAAGACAGGGGGTTTATTGTATTTGAACACTGAAGCTTTCTTT.

This clone came up once. The genes are TRBV4-2 and TRBJ1-1, with unresolved D. This CDR3 is built from 14 residues. V was pared by 0 bases and J by 8 bases, with 13 bases between. Looked up from germline, CDR1 is LGHNA and CDR2 is YNFKEQ. This chain's CDR3 is CASSQDRYFPEAFF. In DNA, the CDR3 is TGTGCCAGCAGCCAAGATCGGTACTTCCCAGAAGCTTTCTTT.

The chain carries TRBV30 and TRBJ2-1; D might be TRBD2 (6 bases). V lost 0 bases, J lost 10 bases, and 10 bases lay in between. The germline gives CDR1 GTSNPN, CDR2 SVGIG (reference sequence). The CDR3 runs to 12 residues. Written as DNA, the CDR3 is TGTGCCTGGAGTGTACTAGGAGGGGAGCAGTTCTTC. Its protein is CAWSVLGGEQFF. Full variable domain (missing parts from reference TRBV30 and TRBJ2-1): SQTIHQWPATLVQPVGSPLSLECTVEGTSNPNLYWYRQAAGRGLQLLFYSVGIGQISSEVPQNLSASRPQDRQFILSSKKLLLSDSGFYLCAWSVLGGEQFFGPGTRLTVL.

The table lists this clone with a count of one. The chain recombines TRBV19 with TRBJ2-2; TRBD2 matches 10 bases. V dropped 3 bases and J dropped 5; count of bases not matched to a gene: 3. This CDR3 has 15 residues. The germline CDR1 and CDR2 sequences are LNHDA and SQIVND (reference sequence). Written as DNA, the CDR3 is TGTGCCAGTAGTATTACTAGCGGGATAACCGGGGAGCTGTTTTTT. It specifies CASSITSGITGELFF.

The V and J genes are TRBV4-1 and TRBJ1-4; D gene ambiguous. Germline CDR1 MGHRA, CDR2 YSYEKL. CDR3 size: 13 residues. Trimming shortened V by 4 bases and J by 5 bases, and 8 bases separated the two germline ends. For the CDR3, the DNA is TGCGCCAGCAGCCCCAACAGAAATGAAAAACTGTTTTTT. Protein: CASSPNRNEKLFF.

This rearrangement joins TRBV7-3 to TRBJ2-3; tentatively, D is TRBD1 (5 bases). V lost 2 bases and J 2 bases, leaving 11 bases between the germline ends. The CDR3 sequence is 15 residues long. Germline loops: CDR1 SGHTA, CDR2 FQGTGA. CDR3: CASSLGPGYTDTQYF. The CDR3 nucleotides read TGTGCCAGCAGCTTAGGTCCAGGGTACACAGATACGCAGTATTTT.

The CDR3 nucleotides read TGTGCCAGCAGCCGGACAGGGTCAAGTTCACCCCTCCACTTT. Amino acid sequence: CASSRTGSSSPLHF. The V gene is TRBV14, the J gene TRBJ1-6; 8 nucleotides match TRBD1. Trimming took 4 bases from V and 9 from J; bases not matched to a gene: 5. CDR1 and CDR2 (germline): SGHDN, FVKESK. The CDR3 loop spans 14 amino acids.

The chain has TRBV7-6 and TRBJ1-2; D gene ambiguous. This CDR3 region has 15 residues. V was trimmed by 2 bases and J by 4 bases, leaving 14 bases between them. The germline CDR1 and CDR2 sequences are SGHVS and FNYEAQ. As DNA, the CDR3 is TGTGCCAGCAGCTTATCCGGCGGCGCGGGCTATGGCTACACCTTC. Translating it yields CASSLSGGAGYGYTF.

This chain uses TRBV11-2 with TRBJ2-1, with a possible D match to TRBD2 (6 bases). V was cut by 3 bases and J by 7 bases, with 10 bases left in between. CDR1 and CDR2 from the germline V gene are SGHAT and FQNNGV. CDR3 length: 13 residues. CDR3 sequence: CASSFLAGNEQFF. DNA for the CDR3: TGTGCCAGCAGCTTCTTGGCGGGGAATGAGCAGTTCTTC.

J is TRBJ2-3 and V is TRBV6-5; maybe TRBD1 (5 bases). This CDR3 is 12 amino acids long. The germline V and J ends were trimmed by 10 bases and 2 bases, with 10 bases remaining between them. Germline V gene data show CDR1 as MNHEY and CDR2 as SVGAGI. The CDR3 DNA reads as TGTGCCATAGGGGTTTTCACAGATACGCAGTATTTT. This codes for CAIGVFTDTQYF.